This TCR beta chain was observed in a study of response to subunit inactivated influenza vaccine. This clonotype came up a few times. Trimming pared 0 bases from V and 7 bases from J, leaving 16 bases between. CDR3 size: 16 residues. CDR1 and CDR2 (germline): MNHEY, SVGAGI. Via MiXCR, TCRdb re-called the RT-PCR reads, giving one row per CDR3 protein. The sample lists some 540,000 distinct CDR3 sequences, around a quarter occurring once. These data were also filed under a second study, of T cells expressing NK-cell markers. That paper adds: The cDNA for TCR beta came from 5'RACE template switching with UMIs. CD3+CD56+NKG2C+, CD3+CD56+NKG2C- and CD3+CD56-NKG2C+ T cells, once sorted, supplied the TCR beta repertoires. One of the eight sequenced donors was seronegative, whereas the other seven were HCMV-seropositive. Researchers report these clonotypes also headed the CD3+CD56-NKG2C+ fraction in a handful of donors.

The chain is built from TRBV6-5 and TRBJ2-1; D may correspond to TRBD1 or TRBD2 (6 bases each). The clonotype comes from a man aged 45-65 years who received an inactivated influenza vaccine. Sequencing used CD4+ T cells sorted from PBMCs, obtained approximately 12 days after vaccination. CDR3 sequence: CASSYSLGGSKNEQFF. In DNA, the CDR3 is TGTGCCAGCAGTTACTCCTTAGGGGGGTCCAAAAATGAGCAGTTCTTC.